The source of this TCR beta chain is a study of STAT5B mutations in CD4+ large granular lymphocyte leukemia. Method: immunoSEQ multiplex PCR; TCRdb's copy keeps in-frame clones and lacks some. The profile shows tens of thousands of clones, around 85% of them singletons. Whole-study results and caveats: Compared with healthy controls (2/35), patient top clones favored TRBV06 (8/27).

Remarks on this clone: Its antigen remains unidentified.

Between the trimmed V and J ends, which lost 2 bases and 0 bases, there was a span of 10 bases. Germline loops: CDR1 GTSNPN, CDR2 SVGIG (reference sequence). The CDR3 runs 15 residues. The chain joins TRBV30 to TRBJ1-4; possible D gene TRBD1, 5 bases. The sample comprised CD4+ T cells from blood buffy coats. This receptor was taken from a human donor in good health. Here the CDR3 DNA reads TGTGCCTGGAGTAAGACAGACGCAACTAATGAAAAACTGTTTTTT. Protein: CAWSKTDATNEKLFF.